This entry features one T cell receptor (beta chain) sequence. This clonotype was seen at least ten times. The specificity of this receptor is unknown. No much larger clonotype is one base removed from it; base qualities were not supplied. The cysteine opens and the phenylalanine closes a CDR3 of 14 amino acids. Just CDR3 DNA is preserved here, 42 bases in frame from base 1. Per the germline V gene, SGHAT is the CDR1 and FQNNGV is the CDR2. V is pruned by 4 bases and J by 8 bases, leaving 1 base of the junction without a gene match. This sample is drawn from a study of blood T cells in healthy people across ages (dated by TCRdb to 2013 to 2016). For the wider study: In model experiments, template switching captured about one uniquely barcoded TCR beta cDNA molecule for every two T cells. For two donors (one aged 18 to 30 and one aged 80 or older), the study analyzed two additional independent replicas of 1 million unique cDNA reads from the same blood draw. To track age-related changes in TCR beta repertoire diversity, the study relied on deep sequencing normalized with unique cDNA molecular identifiers. Donors were grouped into four age groups: young (average approximately 16 years), middle-aged (39), aged (around 60) and long-lived (over 80). To avoid experimental bias, donors of different ages were spread randomly across the sequencing lanes. The investigation overall reported the following: Compared with the aged group, the long-lived group had more naive CD4+ T cells, fewer expanded clones and increased TCR diversity, a pattern suggesting age selection. Because profiling used bulk unsorted PBMCs, naive and antigen-experienced compartments could not be compared conclusively. Because donor CMV infection status was unknown, age-related changes in expanded clonotypes were potentially confounded. Estimates of total diversity based on one million sequenced T cells were considered lower bounds and underestimates. As age increased, observed TCR beta diversity per million T cells dropped in a roughly linear way, and a significant reduction was already evident by age roughly 40. Observed TCR beta diversity correlated strongly with the percentage of naive T cells measured by flow cytometry.

The protocol used for the library was 5' RACE. Sequencing was performed on an Illumina HiSeq 2500. The second PCR ran for about 7 to 11 cycles and used a J-beta primer mix along with a sample-barcoded 5' primer. Each TCR beta cDNA molecule received a unique molecular identifier from a template-switch 5' adaptor carrying 12 random nucleotides. At least 3 million CDR3-containing paired-end reads were obtained from each sample. All of the RNA was converted into first-strand cDNA using the Mint cDNA synthesis kit, with a TRBC-specific oligonucleotide serving as the primer. After uracil-DNA glycosylase treatment, a first 18-cycle PCR used universal primers M1SS and BC2_uni_R on all cDNA. Processing in the source paper ran as follows. Each sample was normalized by randomly selecting 1 million high-quality reads, each carrying a distinct molecular identifier. Instead of being binned into consensus sequences, reads with shared molecular identifiers were discarded. MiTCR, run with a Q25 quality threshold and the strictest error-elimination algorithm, handled CDR3 identification, clonotype clustering and error correction. A nonparametric unseen species model with Euler transformation was used to estimate a lower bound on total TCR beta diversity. TCRdb applied fastp at Q25 and MiXCR to the public reads, then kept only in-frame beta chains. One record per CDR3 amino acid sequence lists the most common genes and DNA. TCRdb's processing, not the study's, gives the V and J calls here. The sample table records 800,000 to 900,000 distinct CDR3 sequences; under 80% of these occur just once. Around a quarter of the sample is held by the ten biggest clonotypes.

Donors were roughly 40 systemically healthy Caucasian individuals from Russia aged about 6 to 100 years. Ten milliliters of peripheral blood were drawn from each donor into EDTA-treated Vacutainer tubes. Ficoll-Paque density-gradient centrifugation was used to isolate PBMCs, with at least 7 million per sample. Trizol reagent was used to extract total RNA from PBMCs, with at least 5 micrograms per sample. The percentages of naive CD45RAhigh/CD27high T cells were determined by flow cytometry on a PBMC aliquot from every donor. Sample: blood. This receptor was identified in a man younger than 45 in good health. The V and J segments used are TRBV11-2 and TRBJ2-3, with 15 bases aligning to TRBD2. For the CDR3, the sequence is CASSSGLAGGTQYF. The DNA is TGTGCCAGCAGCTCGGGACTAGCGGGGGGTACGCAGTATTTT.